The rows below give T cell receptor beta chains drawn from one sample of a study of T cell responses to AZD1222 COVID-19 vaccine. Sequencing was performed with immunoSEQ multiplex PCR; in TCRdb, only in-frame clones are kept and a portion is missing. The table shows about 76,000 clones, with 65% to 80% occurring only once. The sample consisted of peripheral blood, taken 28 days after the second dose of the MenACWY control vaccine. Receptors were obtained from an adult who received the MenACWY meningococcal vaccine as a control. CDR3s include the opening cysteine and the closing phenylalanine or tryptophan. A D gene is named only where the DNA matches it firmly. Not every row has a clone size; where given, it reads once, few, many or a size class.

D | J | V | size | DNA | CDR3
NA | TRBJ1-4 | TRBV7-9 | NA | TGTGCCAGCAGCTCCTCCGGGGGGACCGCGGAAAAACTGTTTTTT | CASSSSGGTAEKLFF
NA | TRBJ2-2 | TRBV2 | once | TGTGCCAGCAGCTTACTAGTCGACACGAACACCGGGGAGCTGTTTTTT | CASSLLVDTNTGELFF
TRBD1 | TRBJ1-6 | TRBV11-2 | NA | TGTGCCAGCAGCTCGCGGACAGGGGGCGGAAATTCACCCCTCCACTTT | CASSSRTGGGNSPLHF
NA | TRBJ1-5 | TRBV10-2 | NA | TGCGCCAGCAGTGAATTCGTCGGGAATCAGCCCCAGCATTTT | CASSEFVGNQPQHF
NA | TRBJ2-6 | TRBV12-3/TRBV12-4 | NA | TGTGCCAGCCTGAGGTCCGGGGCCAACGTCCTGACTTTC | CASLRSGANVLTF
TRBD1 | TRBJ1-1 | TRBV30 | NA | TGTGCCTGGAGTGTAGCAGGGGGGCACACTGAAGCTTTCTTT | CAWSVAGGHTEAFF
TRBD1 | TRBJ1-2 | TRBV5-6 | NA | TGTGCCAGCAGCTTGGGGGGACAGTTGGTGAACACCTTC | CASSLGGQLVNTF
NA | TRBJ2-5 | TRBV5-1 | NA | TGCGCCAGCAGCTGGGACTTACAAGAGACCCAGTACTTC | CASSWDLQETQYF
NA | TRBJ1-1 | TRBV5-4 | NA | TGTGCCAGCAGCTTGAGAGGGATAGCCACTGAAGCTTTCTTT | CASSLRGIATEAFF
NA | TRBJ2-1 | TRBV6-1 | once | TGTGCCAGCAGTGAAGTATGGGGGGTAGGGGTTCTCTCCTACAATGAGCAGTTCTTC | CASSEVWGVGVLSYNEQFF
TRBD1 | TRBJ1-1 | TRBV30 | NA | TGTGCCTGGAGGGCAGGGGGCACTGAAGCTTTCTTT | CAWRAGGTEAFF
NA | TRBJ2-3 | TRBV19 | NA | TGTGCCAGTAGTATAGACCCCACAGATACGCAGTATTTT | CASSIDPTDTQYF
NA | TRBJ1-1 | TRBV4-3 | NA | TGCGCCAGCAGCCACACGGTGGCAAGCACTGAAGCTTTCTTT | CASSHTVASTEAFF
TRBD1 | TRBJ2-2 | TRBV19 | NA | TGTGCCACGACTACCGGGACAGGAGACTCGGGGAAGCTGTTTTTT | CATTTGTGDSGKLFF
TRBD2 | TRBJ2-1 | TRBV7-9 | NA | TGTGCCAGCAGCTTAAAGATGAGGGGACTAGCGTTCAGGAATGAGCAGTTCTTC | CASSLKMRGLAFRNEQFF
TRBD1 | TRBJ2-2 | TRBV5-6 | NA | TGTGCCAGCAGTCTCGAGACAGGGGGCTCCGGGGAGCTGTTTTTT | CASSLETGGSGELFF
NA | TRBJ1-1 | TRBV30 | NA | TGTGCCTGGAGTGTAAGTCCACAGGCTGACACTGAAGCTTTCTTT | CAWSVSPQADTEAFF
TRBD2 | TRBJ2-1 | TRBV19 | few | TGTGCCAGTAGTATTTCTTTTCCAGGGGGCGCAGGGACTAGCGGGAGGCACCACAATGAGCAGTTCTTC | CASSISFPGGAGTSGRHHNEQFF
NA | TRBJ2-1 | TRBV4-1 | once | TGCGCCAGCAGCCCCCAGTACACTCGGGATGAGCAGTTCTTC | CASSPQYTRDEQFF
TRBD1 | TRBJ1-2 | TRBV6-5 | NA | TGTGCCAGCAGTCTCGGGACAGGAGGGTTATATGGCTACACCTTC | CASSLGTGGLYGYTF
TRBD1 | TRBJ2-5 | TRBV3-1/TRBV3-2 | NA | TGTGCCAGCAGCCAAGGACAGGGTGGGGAGACCCAGTACTTC | CASSQGQGGETQYF
NA | TRBJ2-2 | TRBV9 | NA | TGTGCCAGCAGCTCCGGGTCCACCGGGGAGCTGTTTTTT | CASSSGSTGELFF
NA | TRBJ1-2 | TRBV19 | NA | TGTGCCAGTAGTAGGGGGGACAACTATGGCTACACCTTC | CASSRGDNYGYTF
NA | TRBJ2-3 | TRBV7-9 | NA | TGTGCCAGCAGCTTAGAGTCGGGTACAGATACGCAGTATTTT | CASSLESGTDTQYF
NA | TRBJ2-2 | TRBV27 | NA | TGTGCCAGCAGCCTTACGAACACCGGGGAGCTGTTTTTT | CASSLTNTGELFF
TRBD1 | TRBJ1-1 | TRBV9 | once | TGTGCCAGCAGCTCACCGGGACAGGGCTACACTGAAGCTTTCTTT | CASSSPGQGYTEAFF
TRBD2 | TRBJ2-1 | TRBV29-1 | NA | TGCAGCCCCCGGGGGGGGGACTCGTCTTTAAATGAGCAGTTCTTC | CSPRGGDSSLNEQFF
TRBD1 | TRBJ1-5 | TRBV19 | NA | TGTGCCAGTAGTATAGAACAGGGGCCATGGGGGCCCCAGCATTTT | CASSIEQGPWGPQHF
NA | TRBJ1-1 | TRBV3-1/TRBV3-2 | NA | TGTGCCAGCAGCCCTGAGGGGCGAAGAGCTGAAGCTTTCTTT | CASSPEGRRAEAFF
NA | TRBJ2-7 | TRBV2 | NA | TGTGCCAGCAGTGACGGGCCTATCTACGAGCAGTACTTC | CASSDGPIYEQYF
NA | TRBJ1-2 | TRBV7-3 | NA | TGTGCCAGCAGCTCACAGCGGAACACCTTC | CASSSQRNTF
NA | TRBJ1-4 | TRBV7-9 | NA | TGTGCCAGCAGCTCGGACGGAACGCTTGAAAAACTGTTTTTT | CASSSDGTLEKLFF
NA | TRBJ1-2 | TRBV7-2 | few | TGTGCCAGCAGCTTAGAAGCGGTTACTAACTATGGCTACACCTTC | CASSLEAVTNYGYTF
NA | TRBJ1-5 | TRBV28 | NA | TGTGCCAGCAGTAAAAAGTTGACAGGCGGGTTGAAAGCCCAGCATTTT | CASSKKLTGGLKAQHF
NA | TRBJ1-1 | TRBV20-1 | NA | TGCAGTGCTAGTAAGGATATAGGGGGAACTGAAGCTTTCTTT | CSASKDIGGTEAFF
TRBD1 | TRBJ1-1 | TRBV19 | medium-sized | TGTGCCAGTGTCCCGGGACAGGCGTTGAACACTGAAGCTTTCTTT | CASVPGQALNTEAFF
NA | TRBJ1-1 | TRBV6-5 | NA | TGTGCCAGCAGTTCACCTGTTCCGGCTGGCACTGAAGCTTTCTTT | CASSSPVPAGTEAFF
TRBD2 | TRBJ2-1 | TRBV7-9 | NA | TGTGCCAGCAGCCCGGGGACTAGCGGGAGAGATGAGCAGTTCTTC | CASSPGTSGRDEQFF
NA | TRBJ2-1 | TRBV2 | few | TGTGCCAGCAGGGGGGCAGGGTACACAGGGAATGAGCAGTTCTTC | CASRGAGYTGNEQFF
TRBD2 | TRBJ2-7 | TRBV7-2 | NA | TGTGCCAGCAGCTTGACTAGCGGAAGCTACGAGCAGTACTTC | CASSLTSGSYEQYF
TRBD2 | TRBJ2-5 | TRBV28 | NA | TGTGCCAGCAGTGAACGTAGCGGGGCCAAAGAGACCCAGTACTTC | CASSERSGAKETQYF
NA | TRBJ1-1 | TRBV28 | NA | TGTGCCAGCAGTTTAATAGAGGGGCGCGCCACTGAAGCTTTCTTT | CASSLIEGRATEAFF
NA | TRBJ2-1 | TRBV7-8 | NA | TGTGCCAGCAGCTTGACTAGTGGATGGTCCTACAATGAGCAGTTCTTC | CASSLTSGWSYNEQFF
NA | TRBJ1-1 | TRBV30 | once | TGTGCCTGGAGAGTCCGGGGGCTTTTCACTGAAGCTTTCTTT | CAWRVRGLFTEAFF
NA | TRBJ2-7 | TRBV20-1 | NA | TGCAGTGCTACCCCGGGGGAAGGGCAGTACTTC | CSATPGEGQYF
TRBD2 | TRBJ2-7 | TRBV4-2 | few | TGTGCCAGCAGCCAAGAAGGGGCGGGAGGCTCATACGAGCAGTACTTC | CASSQEGAGGSYEQYF
TRBD1 | TRBJ2-3 | TRBV5-1 | NA | TGCGCCAGCAGCCCAGGGACAGTTGCGTTGTTTTCCTCCGGCACAGATACGCAGTATTTT | CASSPGTVALFSSGTDTQYF
NA | TRBJ1-5 | TRBV6-5 | NA | TGTGCCAGCAGCGTAAGGGGGGACAATCAGCCCCAGCATTTT | CASSVRGDNQPQHF
TRBD1 | TRBJ1-2 | TRBV6-6 | NA | TGTGCCAGCAGTCTTACCGGGACAGGTGGTGGCTACACCTTC | CASSLTGTGGGYTF
TRBD2 | TRBJ2-7 | TRBV2 | NA | TGTGCCAGCAGCCTTGGGGGAGGGGAGATGTCCTACGAGCAGTACTTC | CASSLGGGEMSYEQYF